This is a list of T cell receptor beta chains from one sample in a study of CD8 T cells in ankylosing spondylitis. TCRdb redid the calling of the 5' RACE reads with MiXCR, one entry per CDR3 protein. Of approximately 130,000 distinct CDR3 sequences in the sample, roughly 9% were seen once. Material for sequencing was blood, either unsorted or a sorted T cell fraction (not recorded which). The origin of the receptors is a male donor with ankylosing spondylitis or in good health (not recorded which). Both conserved end residues are part of each CDR3. Only some rows state a clone size, as once, few, many or a class for expanded clones.

V	size	J	length	CDR3
TRBV29-1	few	TRBJ2-5	14	CSVEAPGTSAAQYF
TRBV5-1	many	TRBJ1-5	12	CAANRGTQPQHF
TRBV20-1	.	TRBJ2-5	13	CSVASGPGETQYF
TRBV19	.	TRBJ1-2	12	CASSIGEDGYTF
TRBV20-1	few	TRBJ2-7	13	CSARWTENYEQYF
TRBV7-8	few	TRBJ2-5	15	CASSRRTEARETQYF
TRBV6-1	many	TRBJ2-7	14	CATQDLQGAGEQYF
TRBV18	few	TRBJ1-4	14	CASSPGQGNEKLFF
TRBV12-3/TRBV12-4	many	TRBJ2-1	15	CASSFGTSGYNEQFF
TRBV20-1	many	TRBJ1-5	14	CSARASAGGQPQHF
TRBV29-1	many	TRBJ2-5	16	CSVEGPGQGPQETQYF
TRBV20-1	many	TRBJ2-5	11	CSATESETQYF
TRBV5-1	many	TRBJ2-5	14	CASSLEASQETQYF
TRBV5-1	many	TRBJ2-7	14	CASSTGLAFYEQYF
TRBV11-2	few	TRBJ2-3	15	CASSHRDLGTDTQYF
TRBV20-1	.	TRBJ1-1	15	CSARDPALGYTEAFF
TRBV4-3	.	TRBJ2-1	14	CANDFGFWDNEQFF
TRBV4-2	few	TRBJ2-7	15	CASSQGSGGTYEQYF
TRBV20-1	many	TRBJ2-1	13	CSARLAARVEQFF
TRBV12-3/TRBV12-4	many	TRBJ1-1	15	CASSPNTGGNTEAFF
TRBV20-1	.	TRBJ2-3	14	CSGRNGRAPDTQYF
TRBV6-5	.	TRBJ2-1	16	CASSYRSSGPNNEQFF
TRBV28	many	TRBJ2-1	14	CASSSGPTNNEQFF
TRBV7-2	many	TRBJ2-2	17	CASSFPGLATNTGELFF
TRBV15	.	TRBJ1-4	16	CATSRGTTLTNEKLFF
TRBV20-1	few	TRBJ2-3	13	CSATDRVTDTQYF
TRBV7-2	.	TRBJ2-5	11	CASSVPGTQYF
TRBV6-5	many	TRBJ1-5	15	CASSYSGPFNQPQHF